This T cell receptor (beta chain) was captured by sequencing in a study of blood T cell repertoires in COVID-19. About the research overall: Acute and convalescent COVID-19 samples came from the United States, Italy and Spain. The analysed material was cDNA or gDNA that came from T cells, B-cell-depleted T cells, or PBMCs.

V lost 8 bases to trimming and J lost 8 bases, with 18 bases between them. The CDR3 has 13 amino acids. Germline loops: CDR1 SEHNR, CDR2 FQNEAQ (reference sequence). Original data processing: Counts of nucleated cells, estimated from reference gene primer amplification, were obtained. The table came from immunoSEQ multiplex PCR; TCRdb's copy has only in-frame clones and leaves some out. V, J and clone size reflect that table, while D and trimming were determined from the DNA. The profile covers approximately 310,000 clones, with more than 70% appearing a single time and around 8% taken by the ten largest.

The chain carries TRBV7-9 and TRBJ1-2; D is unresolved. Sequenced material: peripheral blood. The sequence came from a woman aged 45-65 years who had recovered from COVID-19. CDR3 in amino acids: CASVEGGLRGYTF. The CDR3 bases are TGTGCCAGCGTTGAGGGAGGGCTCCGGGGCTACACCTTC.